This T cell receptor (beta chain) originates from a study of PD-L1 blockade in urothelial cancer (dated by TCRdb to about 2017). Broadly, across the study: Therapy was started at some point between 2012 and 2014 for all patients, and atezolizumab 1,200 mg was administered intravenously every 3 weeks. About 85% of the 29 patients were males with bladder-origin urothelial cancer, and about 65% of the 29 reported a prior smoking history. An ECOG performance status of 0 or 1 was recorded for the patients, and 0 to 3 prior chemotherapy regimens had been received by the patients. Blood samples were analyzed 3 weeks after the start of treatment (second dose) and 6 weeks after the start of treatment. Blood samples gave a median of around 140,000 T cells and roughly 83,000 unique TCRs, with a median clonality of about 0.078. The study was an exploratory multi-omic analysis of somatic, immune and clinical correlates of response to PD-L1 blockade with atezolizumab in urothelial cancer. TCR sequencing covered pretreatment tumor samples and matched, serially collected peripheral blood taken before and after atezolizumab treatment. Durable clinical benefit was defined as progression-free survival longer than 6 months, and TCR features were also tested against progression-free and overall survival. In the same patients, whole exome sequencing and RNA sequencing of pretreatment tumors were performed in addition to TCR sequencing. Eight to ten patients achieved durable clinical benefit and about 22 did not. Under 30 patients had pretreatment blood TCR-seq, roughly 25 had at least one posttreatment blood collection, and roughly 25 had tumor TCR-seq.

Points the paper makes about the study in general: Because the sample size was small (n ≈ 29) and many exploratory analyses were performed, the results are intended to be hypothesis-generating. Patients with durable benefit showed greater expansion of tumor-associated TCR clones in peripheral blood 3 weeks after starting treatment (n ≈ 23, p = 0.022). Improved progression-free and overall survival was found to be associated with pretreatment peripheral blood TCR clonality below the median.

Trimming removed 0 bases from V and 12 bases from J; the gene matches leave 9 bases unexplained. CDR1 and CDR2, looked up from the germline V gene, are SNHLY and FYNNEI. Spanning cysteine to phenylalanine, the CDR3 consists of 15 amino acids. Left in the record is the CDR3 DNA by itself, 45 bases read in frame from the first base. Each PCR received spiked-in synthetic TCR analog templates so that absolute template abundance could be estimated from read counts. The immunoSEQ assay used bias-controlled V and J gene primers to amplify TCRbeta CDR3 regions from genomic DNA. Sequencing of rearranged TCRbeta segments was done at approximately 20X coverage. The authors processed their data as follows. Clustering was used to correct sequencing errors, and CDR3s were annotated against IMGT to assign V, D and J genes. Only productive TCRbeta rearrangements were used in downstream analyses, excluding out-of-frame or stop-codon sequences. Clonality was calculated as one minus the Shannon entropy normalized by the log of the number of unique productive sequences. Fisher's exact test with Benjamini-Hochberg correction, using a cutoff of adjusted p below 0.01, was how clones that differed between time points or between blood and tumor were identified. TCRdb re-hosts the immuneACCESS table, in-frame sequences only. Its copies lack some clones; in the studies checked, an unresolved V gene accounts for under half of them, and the cause for the rest is not known. That table gives V, J and clone size, and the DNA gave D and trimming. This sample holds approximately 70,000 clones; roughly nine tenths were observed only once. The ten largest account for approximately 3.5% of the sample.

The cohort included about 27 patients with locally advanced or metastatic urothelial carcinoma who were treated at Memorial Sloan Kettering on a trial protocol. Peripheral blood mononuclear cells were collected pretreatment and during treatment, at between 1 and 8 total time points per patient. The Qiagen DNeasy Blood extraction kit was used to purify genomic DNA from total PBMCs and tumor samples. PBMCs were collected pretreatment and during treatment and were isolated and stored as previously described. To note about this clone: Its antigen is not yet known. Base qualities are not provided; no much larger clone lies one nucleotide away.

Rearrangement joined TRBV2 to TRBJ2-5; the central 11 bases match TRBD2. This receptor was taken from a man in his 60s with urothelial cancer. Source: PBMCs, taken around atezolizumab (anti-PD-L1) treatment. The nucleotide sequence reads as follows: TGTGCCAGCAGTGAAGCGACTAGCGGGACGTTGGTCAAGTACTTC. Its protein reads: CASSEATSGTLVKYF.